Listed here are 25 T cell receptor beta chains from one sample, sequenced in a study of cytomegalovirus exposure and HLA in healthy donors. Data came from immunoSEQ multiplex PCR; TCRdb stores just in-frame clones and leaves some out. The sample lists some 140,000 clones; roughly nine tenths were seen once. Sequencing was performed on PBMCs. These receptors all stem from a young woman in good health and CMV-seropositive.

V gene TRBV5-1 combines with J gene TRBJ1-6; TRBD1 matches at 8 bases. In germline, CDR1 is SGHRS, CDR2 YFSETQ. Trimming at V came to 4 bases and at J to 10 bases, leaving 13 bases not matched to a gene. This CDR3 has 16 amino acids. The CDR3 DNA reads as TGCGCCAGCAGCCCCAACAGGGGGGGAGCGGACTCACCCCTCCACTTT. It encodes CASSPNRGGADSPLHF.

The gene calls are TRBV28 and TRBJ1-1; D possibly corresponds to TRBD1 (5 bases). Germline values: CDR1 MDHEN, CDR2 SYDVKM. V shed 2 bases and J shed 2 bases, with 15 bases lying between them. The CDR3 has 16 residues. This CDR3 reads CASSLPRGRANTEAFF. The CDR3 nucleotides read TGTGCCAGCAGTTTACCCCGCGGCAGGGCCAACACTGAAGCTTTCTTT.

This sequence joins TRBV30 and TRBJ2-5; 11 nucleotides align to TRBD2. The germline V gene encodes CDR1 GTSNPN and CDR2 SVGIG (reference sequence). This CDR3 comprises 15 residues. The ends lost 1 base at V and 4 bases at J; junction bases unmatched: 5. CDR3 residues: CAWSALAGGGETQYF. The CDR3 coding sequence is TGTGCCTGGAGTGCTTTAGCGGGGGGGGGAGAGACCCAGTACTTC. Combining the CDR3 with reference TRBV30 and TRBJ2-5 gives the whole variable domain SQTIHQWPATLVQPVGSPLSLECTVEGTSNPNLYWYRQAAGRGLQLLFYSVGIGQISSEVPQNLSASRPQDRQFILSSKKLLLSDSGFYLCAWSALAGGGETQYFGPGTRLLVL.

This chain joins TRBV7-2 and TRBJ2-5; TRBD2 matches 9 bases. The CDR3 loop spans 16 amino acids. Trimming at V came to 2 bases and at J to 6 bases, leaving 10 bases not matched to a gene. CDR1 SGHTA and CDR2 FQGNSA come from the germline V gene. The CDR3 here is CASSLLAGSPTQTQYF. The CDR3 region has the DNA TGTGCCAGCAGCTTACTAGCGGGGAGTCCAACCCAGACCCAGTACTTC. Supplemented by reference TRBV7-2 and TRBJ2-5, the full variable domain reads GAGVSQSPSNKVTEKGKDVELRCDPISGHTALYWYRQSLGQGLEFLIYFQGNSAPDKSGLPSDRFSAERTGGSVSTLTIQRTQQEDSAVYLCASSLLAGSPTQTQYFGPGTRLLVL.

V gene TRBV23-1 combines with J gene TRBJ1-2, with 8 nucleotides matching TRBD1. TRBV23-1 is placed among ORFs of uncertain function. This CDR3 has 16 amino acids. V was clipped by 2 bases and J by 4 bases; unmatched bases: 9. The CDR3 sequence is CASSQRFPGGCYGYTF. CDR3 nucleotides: TGCGCCAGCAGTCAACGCTTTCCAGGGGGCTGCTATGGCTACACCTTC.

The V and J genes are TRBV6-5 and TRBJ2-7; 7 bases map to TRBD1. Germline V CDR1 and CDR2: MNHEY, SVGAGI. The ends lost 5 bases at V and 7 bases at J; junction bases unmatched: 5. This CDR3 region has 12 residues. DNA of the CDR3: TGTGCCAGCAGTCGACAGGGTCAAGAGCAGTACTTC. Encoded protein: CASSRQGQEQYF.

The chain's CDR3 is CASSVLAGALTDTQYF. The CDR3, as DNA: TGTGCCAGCAGCGTCCTAGCGGGGGCCCTCACAGATACGCAGTATTTT. This chain connects TRBV7-9 to TRBJ2-3; 10 bases are shared with TRBD2. The CDR3 has 16 residues. J gave up 2 bases and V 5 bases, and 7 bases lay outside the gene matches. Germline V gene data show CDR1 as SEHNR and CDR2 as FQNEAQ (reference sequence).

The chain links TRBV11-3 to TRBJ2-1, with D perhaps matching TRBD2 (6 bases). This CDR3 has 15 residues. Germline V lookup: CDR1 SGHNT, CDR2 YENEEA. Trimming removed 4 bases from V and 7 bases from J, with 17 bases in between. The CDR3 here is CASSWTGTGSNEQFF. The DNA of the CDR3 is TGTGCCAGCAGCTGGACCGGGACTGGTTCTAATGAGCAGTTCTTC.

This CDR3 is CASGPGGLAGGPSKNIQYF. The CDR3 coding sequence is TGTGCTAGTGGTCCAGGTGGACTAGCGGGGGGGCCGTCCAAAAACATTCAGTACTTC. V and J are TRBV12-5 and TRBJ2-4; 15 bases are shared with TRBD2. Germline V gene lookup returns CDR1 LGHNT and CDR2 FRNRAP. The V segment lost 5 bases and the J segment 2 bases; nucleotides outside the gene matches: 10. The CDR3 extends over 19 amino acids.

The V gene is TRBV28, the J gene TRBJ1-2; D gene ambiguous. Germline CDR1 is MDHEN and CDR2 is SYDVKM. CDR3 length equals 13 residues. V gave up 10 bases and J gave up 6 bases, with 18 bases separating them. CDR3 DNA: TGTGCCATGGGGAGAGGAGCTCTAGATGGCTACACCTTC. Protein: CAMGRGALDGYTF.

V gene TRBV25-1 combines with J gene TRBJ1-2; no clear D. Germline V gene data show CDR1 as MGHDK and CDR2 as SYGVNS. The CDR3 has 13 residues. Between the trimmed V and J ends, which lost 4 bases and 4 bases, there was a span of 10 bases. The CDR3 protein is CASSGAALYGYTF. DNA for the CDR3: TGTGCCAGCAGTGGGGCCGCCCTCTATGGCTACACCTTC.

This rearrangement joins TRBV27 to TRBJ1-1, with D unclear. The CDR3 loop spans 14 amino acids. V lost 2 bases and J 1 base, leaving 8 bases between the germline ends. CDR1 MNHEY and CDR2 SMNVEV come from the germline V gene (reference sequence). CDR3 sequence: CASSLTVPNTEAFF. DNA for the CDR3: TGTGCCAGCAGTTTAACGGTCCCGAACACTGAAGCTTTCTTT.

The rearrangement joins TRBV7-6 to TRBJ2-1; possible D gene TRBD1, 6 bases. The ends were cut back, 3 bases at V and 5 bases at J, with 20 bases in the middle. Per the germline V gene, CDR1 is SGHVS and CDR2 is FNYEAQ. This CDR3 has 17 residues. CDR3 nucleotide sequence: TGTGCCAGCAGCTTCCGACAGGCACTTGCCGATAACAATGAGCAGTTCTTC. Translating it yields CASSFRQALADNNEQFF.

This rearrangement joins TRBV6-6 to TRBJ1-5; no clear D. The V end lost 0 bases, the J end lost 0 bases, and 9 bases lay between the germline ends. In germline, CDR1 is MNHNY, CDR2 SVGAGI (reference sequence). The CDR3 spans 16 residues. The CDR3 region has the DNA TGTGCCAGCAGTTACTCAGAGATTTATAGCAATCAGCCCCAGCATTTT. This codes for CASSYSEIYSNQPQHF.

This clone came up a few times. The V gene is TRBV10-2, the J gene TRBJ2-5; 9 bases are shared with TRBD2. V shed 3 bases, J shed 5 bases, and the junction held 13 bases outside the gene matches. The CDR3 is made up of 17 amino acids. CDR1 and CDR2 from the germline V gene are WSHSY and SAAADI. The CDR3 region is CASSEILRRGGYETQYF. In nucleotides, the CDR3 is TGCGCCAGCAGTGAAATTCTACGGCGGGGGGGCTATGAGACCCAGTACTTC.

There are a few counts of this clone. This chain joins TRBV7-6 and TRBJ2-1; TRBD2 matches at 12 bases. V lost 5 bases and J lost 7; bases outside the gene matches: 6. CDR1 SGHVS and CDR2 FNYEAQ come from the germline V gene. This CDR3 comprises 15 residues. This CDR3 is CASSPITSGGNEQFF. In DNA form, the CDR3 reads TGTGCCAGCAGCCCCATAACTAGCGGGGGGAATGAGCAGTTCTTC.

The chain uses TRBV10-3 and TRBJ1-2; a possible D gene is TRBD1 (6 bases). This CDR3 has 16 residues. Germline lookup yields CDR1 ENHRY and CDR2 SYGVKD. The ends were cut back, 0 bases at V and 8 bases at J, with 19 bases in the middle. The CDR3 bases are TGTGCCATCAGTGAGTCACAGGGTTTCTCGTCTTACGGCTACACCTTC. It codes for CAISESQGFSSYGYTF.

The rearrangement links TRBV28 to TRBJ1-2; TRBD1 might be the D (6 bases). CDR3 length: 14 residues. Per the germline V gene, CDR1 is MDHEN and CDR2 is SYDVKM. V was shortened by 2 bases and J by 3 bases, with 10 bases between the two germline ends. The CDR3 spells CASSLQGWDYGYTF. The CDR3 coding sequence is TGTGCCAGCAGTTTACAGGGGTGGGACTATGGCTACACCTTC.

The genes are TRBV4-3 and TRBJ2-1; 11 bases match TRBD2. The CDR3 runs 14 residues. Germline V gives CDR1 LGHNA, CDR2 YSLEER. Trimming took 1 base from V and 8 from J; bases not matched to a gene: 1. CDR3 nucleotides: TGCGCCAGCAGCCAAGGACTAGCGGGGTATGAGCAGTTCTTC. Translating gives CASSQGLAGYEQFF.

The chain has TRBV27 and TRBJ2-2; 10 bases line up with TRBD1. Unmatched junction bases numbered 11, after V lost 6 bases and J lost 7 bases. The CDR3 extends over 16 amino acids. Germline assignment: CDR1 MNHEY and CDR2 SMNVEV (reference sequence). The CDR3 nucleotides are TGTGCCAGCAGGACGACAGGGGGCGGGAGGAACGGGGAGCTGTTTTTT. Translation: CASRTTGGGRNGELFF.

The DNA of the CDR3 is TGTGCCAGCAGCTTATTTGGGGCCGAGACAGCTAGCAATCAGCCCCAGCATTTT. The encoded protein is CASSLFGAETASNQPQHF. The chain joins TRBV7-2 to TRBJ1-5, with D perhaps TRBD1 (5 bases). The germline V gene has CDR1 SGHTA and CDR2 FQGNSA. Trimming took 2 bases from V and 0 from J, leaving 17 bases between them. CDR3 size: 18 residues.

This sequence joins TRBV4-1 and TRBJ2-1; 11 bases agree with TRBD2. The CDR3 is made up of 15 amino acids. Per germline, CDR1 MGHRA and CDR2 YSYEKL. V was pared by 5 bases and J by 4 bases, with 4 bases of the junction left unmatched. Written as DNA, the CDR3 is TGCGCCAGCAGCACCTCTAGCGGGGGGTACAATGAGCAGTTCTTC. It is translated as CASSTSSGGYNEQFF.

The rearrangement links TRBV6-1 to TRBJ2-7; a weak D match, TRBD1 (5 bases). Germline loops: CDR1 MNHNS, CDR2 SASEGT. This CDR3 comprises 16 residues. With 3 bases removed from V and 3 bases from J, the gap between germline ends came to 18 bases. The CDR3 coding sequence is TGTGCCAGCAGTGAGGGCAGGGCAGGCCATTACTACGAGCAGTACTTC. It is translated as CASSEGRAGHYYEQYF.

This chain connects TRBV10-3 to TRBJ2-3, with 7 bases that match TRBD2. The ends lost 2 bases at V and 3 bases at J; junction bases unmatched: 8. Per germline, CDR1 ENHRY and CDR2 SYGVKD. The CDR3 loop spans 16 amino acids. The CDR3 DNA reads TGTGCCATCAGTGAGGCGGTCGGGGGGTATACAGATACGCAGTATTTT. It codes for CAISEAVGGYTDTQYF.

To note about this clone: One end of the junction does not line up with germline, which may come from a read error. CDR3 protein: CASTPSGLTSRDF. The DNA for the CDR3 is TGTGCCAGCACCCCCTCGGGCTTGACTAGCCGGGACTTC. V usage is TRBV25-1 and J usage is TRBJ2-5; 7 positions match TRBD2. Looked up from germline, CDR1 is MGHDK and CDR2 is SYGVNS. The CDR3 contains 13 residues. The entire variable domain, with the rest obtained from reference TRBV25-1 and TRBJ2-5, is as follows: EADIYQTPRYLVIGTGKKITLECSQTMGHDKMYWYQQDPGMELHLIHYSYGVNSTEKGDLSSESTVSRIRTEHFPLTLESARPSHTSQYLCASTPSGLTSRDFGPGTRLLVL.